The 24 T cell receptor beta chains below all came from one sample that was sequenced in a study of blood T cell repertoires in COVID-19. The assay was immunoSEQ multiplex PCR, and TCRdb's table has in-frame clones only and misses some. Seen here are tens of thousands of clones, around 85% observed once, and the top ten hold roughly 4.6%. The sample taken for sequencing was peripheral blood. These receptors all stem from a man older than 75 with acute or convalescent COVID-19.

The genes are TRBV19 and TRBJ1-5; D might be TRBD1 (6 bases). In germline, CDR1 is LNHDA, CDR2 SQIVND (reference sequence). CDR3 length: 16 residues. V lost 4 bases, J lost 1 base, and 14 bases lay in between. For the CDR3, the DNA is TGTGCCAGTAGTACACAGGGATCCCGCAGCAATCAGCCCCAGCATTTT. It specifies CASSTQGSRSNQPQHF.

The chain uses TRBV10-3 and TRBJ2-2; the D gene is possibly TRBD2 (5 bases). Germline assignment: CDR1 ENHRY and CDR2 SYGVKD. The CDR3 has 14 amino acids. V lost 3 bases to trimming and J lost 4 bases, with 9 bases between them. The CDR3 sequence: CAISDPEGTGELFF. The CDR3 region has the DNA TGTGCCATCAGTGACCCAGAGGGCACCGGGGAGCTGTTTTTT.

The chain links TRBV19 to TRBJ2-5; 9 nucleotides agree with TRBD2. The CDR3 sequence is 14 residues long. V shed 2 bases and J 4 bases; nucleotides not matched to a gene: 2. Germline CDR1 reads LNHDA; CDR2 reads SQIVND (reference sequence). CDR3 residues: CASSISLAGETQYF. CDR3 bases: TGTGCCAGTAGTATATCACTAGCGGGAGAGACCCAGTACTTC.

The chain joins TRBV7-2 to TRBJ1-1; TRBD1 matches at 10 bases. The V gene end was trimmed by 7 bases and the J gene end by 0 bases; junction bases not matched to a gene: 11. The germline CDR1 and CDR2 sequences are SGHTA and FQGNSA. CDR3 length: 17 amino acids. Here the CDR3 reads CASTPVGTGAMNTEAFF. Written as DNA, the CDR3 is TGTGCCAGCACCCCGGTGGGGACAGGGGCGATGAACACTGAAGCTTTCTTT.

This chain uses TRBV27 with TRBJ2-1, with a possible D match to TRBD2 (6 bases). This CDR3 contains 14 residues. Germline assignment: CDR1 MNHEY and CDR2 SMNVEV (reference sequence). V was trimmed by 3 bases and J by 7 bases, leaving 13 bases between them. The CDR3 DNA sequence: TGTGCCAGCAGTTTTCTCCTAGCGACGAATGAGCAGTTCTTC. Its protein is CASSFLLATNEQFF.

This rearrangement joins TRBV2 to TRBJ2-2; the D is unclear. The CDR3 length is 15 residues. Trimming left V 4 bases short and J 0 bases short, with 9 bases between. Germline CDR1 and CDR2: SNHLY and FYNNEI. The CDR3 DNA follows: TGTGCCAGCAGTGTTATCGGAGCGAACACCGGGGAGCTGTTTTTT. Translated, it gives CASSVIGANTGELFF.

This clone appeared a few times. The J gene is TRBJ1-1, the V gene TRBV19; D is unclear. The germline V gene encodes CDR1 LNHDA and CDR2 SQIVND (reference sequence). The V and J ends lost 4 bases and 0 bases respectively, with 6 bases between them. The CDR3 consists of 13 residues. The CDR3 region has the DNA TGTGCCAGTAGTAGTACAGTGAACACTGAAGCTTTCTTT. This gives the protein CASSSTVNTEAFF.

The chain uses TRBV11-2 and TRBJ1-4, with 7 bases identical to TRBD1. The J segment lost 4 bases and the V segment lost 5 bases, leaving 7 bases of the junction unmatched. From germline, CDR1 is SGHAT and CDR2 FQNNGV. The CDR3 is 15 amino acids. The CDR3, as DNA: TGTGCCAGCAGCCGAGAGACAGGGAATAATGAAAAACTGTTTTTT. Translating gives CASSRETGNNEKLFF.

The chain recombines TRBV10-3 with TRBJ1-1, with TRBD1 matching 8 bases. Trimming removed 5 bases from V and 0 bases from J; junction bases left unmatched: 2. This CDR3 has 14 residues. Germline lookup yields CDR1 ENHRY and CDR2 SYGVKD. CDR3 sequence reads: CAISTQGVNTEAFF. CDR3 bases: TGTGCCATCAGTACACAGGGGGTGAACACTGAAGCTTTCTTT.

The V call is TRBV28, the J call TRBJ2-7; possibly TRBD2 for D (6 bases). CDR1 and CDR2 from the germline V gene are MDHEN and SYDVKM. V was pared by 2 bases and J by 4 bases, with 15 bases between. The CDR3 length is 15 residues. CDR3 sequence (DNA): TGTGCCAGCAGTTTAGCGGGAATTGTCGGGTACGAGCAGTACTTC. Amino acids: CASSLAGIVGYEQYF.

DNA of the CDR3: TGTGCCAGCAGCTTAGACAGGGACCTTGAAGCTTTCTTT. It encodes CASSLDRDLEAFF. The V call is TRBV7-8, the J call TRBJ1-1, with D possibly being TRBD1 (6 bases). The CDR3 is made up of 13 amino acids. CDR1 SGHVS and CDR2 FQNEAQ come from the germline V gene. Between the trimmed V and J ends, which lost 1 base and 7 bases, there was a span of 10 bases.

This clone was counted between two and nine times. The rearrangement joins TRBV6-6 to TRBJ1-6; D is perhaps TRBD1 (5 bases). The CDR3 runs to 15 residues. The V and J ends lost 4 bases and 5 bases respectively, with 12 bases between them. Germline CDR1 MNHNY, CDR2 SVGAGI (reference sequence). CDR3 region: CASSFMGGDNSPLHF. The CDR3, as DNA: TGTGCCAGCAGTTTCATGGGGGGTGATAATTCACCCCTCCACTTT.

Of note for this clone: The sample carries other DNA sequences with the same CDR3. The V call is TRBV5-1, the J call TRBJ1-1; weak D call: TRBD1 (6 bases). CDR1 SGHRS and CDR2 YFSETQ come from the germline V gene. The CDR3 spans 13 residues. Trimming stripped 0 bases from V and 5 bases from J, with 8 bases between. The CDR3 reads CASSLEGGTEAFF. For the CDR3, the DNA is TGCGCCAGCAGCTTGGAGGGGGGGACTGAAGCTTTCTTT.

The V call is TRBV4-3, the J call TRBJ2-1; 10 nucleotides agree with TRBD2. V dropped 0 bases and J dropped 5; count of bases not matched to a gene: 13. CDR1 and CDR2 from the germline V gene are LGHNA and YSLEER. The CDR3 is 19 amino acids. The CDR3 bases are TGCGCCAGCAGCCAAGAATTGAGCGGGGGGGTTCTAAGAAACAATGAGCAGTTCTTC. Protein product: CASSQELSGGVLRNNEQFF.

This chain connects TRBV12-3 or TRBV12-4 to TRBJ1-2, with TRBD1 matching 9 bases. With V trimmed by 4 bases and J by 5 bases, 2 bases remained unmatched. The CDR3 has 13 amino acids. As DNA, the CDR3 is TGTGCCAGCAGTTCCGGACAGGGGTATGGCTACACCTTC. It is translated as CASSSGQGYGYTF.

J is TRBJ2-5 and V is TRBV5-6; 8 bases fit TRBD1. Losses at the gene ends were 1 base for V and 0 bases for J; bases not matched to a gene: 2. This CDR3 comprises 15 residues. The germline gives CDR1 SGHDT, CDR2 YYEEEE. CDR3 loop: CASSLRQGYQETQYF. CDR3 in DNA: TGTGCCAGCAGCTTGAGACAGGGGTACCAAGAGACCCAGTACTTC.

The chain is built from TRBV13 and TRBJ2-1; 9 positions agree with TRBD2. V was pared by 5 bases and J by 9 bases, with 14 bases of the junction left unmatched. Germline CDR1 reads PRHDT; CDR2 reads FYEKMQ (reference sequence). This CDR3 has 16 residues. In DNA, the CDR3 is TGTGCCAGCAGCCGGGGACTAGCTGCCTGGGACGGTGAGCAGTTCTTC. Protein: CASSRGLAAWDGEQFF.

The chain couples TRBV28 to TRBJ1-5; D is uncertain. Germline V lookup: CDR1 MDHEN, CDR2 SYDVKM. The CDR3 is 17 residues long. The V end lost 0 bases, the J end lost 5 bases, and 17 bases lay between the germline ends. The CDR3 protein is CASSLWSVRISDQPQHF. The CDR3 nucleotides are TGTGCCAGCAGTTTATGGTCGGTGCGGATCTCGGATCAGCCCCAGCATTTT.

The genes are TRBV28 and TRBJ2-3, with TRBD2 matching 7 bases. The V gene's germline CDR1 is MDHEN and CDR2 SYDVKM. The J segment lost 0 bases and the V segment lost 2 bases, leaving 8 bases of the junction unmatched. This CDR3 region has 17 residues. The CDR3 DNA is TGTGCCAGCAGTTTAATGGGGAGTAGCGGGAGCACAGATACGCAGTATTTT. Translating it yields CASSLMGSSGSTDTQYF.

The rearrangement uses TRBV18 and TRBJ1-5, with 11 bases identical to TRBD1. Germline assignment: CDR1 KGHSH and CDR2 LQKENI. This CDR3 contains 17 residues. V lost 2 bases, J lost 6 bases, and 9 bases stayed unmatched. The CDR3 DNA follows: TGTGCCAGCTCACCAATTGTAGGACAGGGGGCAGGTCAGCCCCAGCATTTT. Protein sequence: CASSPIVGQGAGQPQHF. The variable domain in full, with the rest retrieved from reference TRBV18 and TRBJ1-5, is NAGVMQNPRHLVRRRGQEARLRCSPMKGHSHVYWYRQLPEEGLKFMVYLQKENIIDESGMPKERFSAEFPKEGPSILRIQQVVRGDSAAYFCASSPIVGQGAGQPQHFGDGTRLSIL.

The V and J genes are TRBV6-1 and TRBJ1-2; the D gene is possibly TRBD1 (6 bases). Germline V gives CDR1 MNHNS, CDR2 SASEGT. This CDR3 spans 13 amino acids. V shed 6 bases and J shed 5 bases, with 13 bases lying between them. Written as DNA, the CDR3 is TGTGCCAGCAGAGTACAGGGTGGATATGGCTACACCTTC. Its protein is CASRVQGGYGYTF.

The chain combines TRBV24-1 with TRBJ2-3; 9 nucleotides align to TRBD1. CDR1 and CDR2 from the germline V gene are KGHDR and SFDVKD. The CDR3 totals 13 residues. With V trimmed by 10 bases and J by 4 bases, 5 bases remained unmatched. The CDR3 DNA sequence: TGTGCCACTGGGGACAGGGAGGCAGATACGCAGTATTTT. Translating gives CATGDREADTQYF.

V gene TRBV7-3 combines with J gene TRBJ2-1; 11 bases align to TRBD2. The trim removed 3 bases at V and 5 bases at J, leaving 12 bases unmatched. The CDR3 runs to 18 residues. Germline V CDR1 and CDR2: SGHTA, FQGTGA. The CDR3: CASSFTSGGSVRDNEQFF. CDR3 nucleotides: TGTGCCAGCAGCTTTACTAGCGGGGGATCCGTGAGGGACAATGAGCAGTTCTTC.

The V and J genes are TRBV6-6 and TRBJ1-6, with 7 bases lining up with TRBD1. The CDR3 has 13 residues. The V gene end was trimmed by 8 bases and the J gene end by 7 bases; junction bases not matched to a gene: 5. Per germline, CDR1 MNHNY and CDR2 SVGAGI (reference sequence). CDR3 loop: CASGRDRNSPLHF. The DNA for the CDR3 is TGTGCCAGCGGACGGGACAGAAATTCACCCCTCCACTTT.